This entry lists 20 T cell receptor beta chains sequenced from one sample in a study of cytomegalovirus exposure and HLA in healthy donors. This table comes from immunoSEQ multiplex PCR, and its TCRdb copy is limited to in-frame clones, with some not included. The data show around 220,000 clones, with about 90% seen just once and over 2.5% held by the top ten. The source material was PBMCs. The receptors stem from a young woman in good health and CMV-seronegative.

The V gene is TRBV19, the J gene TRBJ1-2, with D possibly matching TRBD1 (5 bases). Trimming pared 1 base from V and 5 bases from J, leaving 23 bases between. The CDR3 has 18 amino acids. Germline V gene lookup returns CDR1 LNHDA and CDR2 SQIVND (reference sequence). CDR3 nucleotide sequence: TGTGCCAGTAGTATAGCAACTCCGTGGAGCGGGACCACTTATGGCTACACCTTC. Protein sequence: CASSIATPWSGTTYGYTF.

The rearrangement joins TRBV11-2 to TRBJ2-5; D is possibly TRBD1 (6 bases). The CDR3 has 14 residues. V was cut by 4 bases and J by 0 bases, with 9 bases left in between. CDR1 is SGHAT, CDR2 FQNNGV, per germline. In DNA, the CDR3 is TGTGCCAGCAGCTCCGGGACACACCAAGAGACCCAGTACTTC. Its translation: CASSSGTHQETQYF. Full variable domain (rest looked up from reference TRBV11-2 and TRBJ2-5): EAGVAQSPRYKIIEKRQSVAFWCNPISGHATLYWYQQILGQGPKLLIQFQNNGVVDDSQLPKDRFSAERLKGVDSTLKIQPAKLEDSAVYLCASSSGTHQETQYFGPGTRLLVL.

In regard to this clone: The germline gene is not matched at one end of the junction; a read error may be the cause. The chain is built from TRBV7-9 and TRBJ2-2; possibly TRBD2 for D (6 bases). The CDR3 covers 15 residues. Germline CDR1 and CDR2: SEHNR and FQNEAQ (reference sequence). Written as DNA, the CDR3 is TGTGCCAGCAGCGCCCGCCTAGCGAACCCCGGGGAGCTGTTTTTT. This sequence encodes CASSARLANPGELFF.

V gene TRBV7-2 combines with J gene TRBJ1-2; 8 bases are shared with TRBD1. Germline values: CDR1 SGHTA, CDR2 FQGNSA. J gave up 6 bases and V 3 bases, and 6 bases lay outside the gene matches. The CDR3 spans 14 residues. The CDR3 DNA sequence: TGTGCCAGCAGCTTTGGACCGACAGGGGATGGCTACACCTTC. Translating it yields CASSFGPTGDGYTF.

The chain joins TRBV7-8 to TRBJ2-7; D is undetermined. Deletions cut 2 bases from V and 7 bases from J, with 9 bases between. CDR3 length equals 12 residues. From germline, CDR1 is SGHVS and CDR2 FQNEAQ. The CDR3 DNA is TGTGCCAGCAGCTTAAGTGCGCGGGAGCAGTACTTC. It codes for CASSLSAREQYF.

CDR3 sequence (DNA): TGTGCCAGCAGCTTGAGGGCGGCGGCCTACAATGAGCAGTTCTTC. Translating it yields CASSLRAAAYNEQFF. The V call is TRBV7-3, the J call TRBJ2-1, with D possibly matching TRBD2 (5 bases). The CDR3 spans 15 residues. Looked up from germline, CDR1 is SGHTA and CDR2 is FQGTGA. The V end was cut by 3 bases, the J end by 2 bases, with 11 bases between.

The chain couples TRBV27 to TRBJ2-2; TRBD2 agrees at 10 bases. The V gene's germline CDR1 is MNHEY and CDR2 SMNVEV (reference sequence). The J segment lost 5 bases and the V segment lost 2 bases, leaving 2 bases of the junction unmatched. This CDR3 has 15 residues. The CDR3 loop reads CASSLLAGETGELFF. In DNA form, the CDR3 reads TGTGCCAGCAGTTTACTAGCGGGAGAGACCGGGGAGCTGTTTTTT.

The chain recombines TRBV28 with TRBJ2-5; 8 nucleotides line up with TRBD1. J lost 9 bases, V lost 2 bases, and 11 bases had no gene match. CDR1 MDHEN and CDR2 SYDVKM come from the germline V gene. The CDR3 runs 15 residues. The DNA for the CDR3 is TGTGCCAGCAGTTTACTCGCAGGGGGCGGTTTTTCCCAGTACTTC. Amino acids: CASSLLAGGGFSQYF.

This rearrangement joins TRBV5-1 to TRBJ2-5; TRBD2 is a possible D gene (6 bases). The CDR3 has 12 amino acids. Trimming stripped 4 bases from V and 5 bases from J, with 9 bases between. CDR1 and CDR2 from the germline V gene are SGHRS and YFSETQ. The CDR3 protein is CASSPGLETQYF. The CDR3 coding sequence is TGCGCCAGCAGCCCGGGACTTGAGACCCAGTACTTC.

V is TRBV4-1 and J is TRBJ1-5, with 8 bases that match TRBD1. This CDR3 has 16 amino acids. Per germline, CDR1 MGHRA and CDR2 YSYEKL. V lost 1 base and J lost 6; bases outside the gene matches: 8. The CDR3 coding sequence is TGCGCCAGCAGCCAAGTGAGACAGGGGAGAGGTCAGCCCCAGCATTTT. Amino acids: CASSQVRQGRGQPQHF.

This chain joins TRBV7-9 and TRBJ1-1; D call uncertain. V was shortened by 4 bases and J by 0 bases, with 6 bases between the two germline ends. The CDR3 extends over 13 amino acids. The germline gives CDR1 SEHNR, CDR2 FQNEAQ (reference sequence). The CDR3 is CASSSSMNTEAFF. The CDR3 nucleotides are TGTGCCAGCAGCTCATCTATGAACACTGAAGCTTTCTTT.

This rearrangement joins TRBV19 to TRBJ1-5; 8 bases are a match to TRBD1. V lost 7 bases to trimming and J lost 6 bases; unmatched junction nucleotides: 8. The CDR3 covers 14 residues. Germline-derived CDR1 and CDR2 are LNHDA and SQIVND (reference sequence). The chain's CDR3 is CASNKQGDAQPQHF. For the CDR3, the DNA is TGTGCCAGTAATAAACAGGGGGATGCTCAGCCCCAGCATTTT.

CDR3 coding DNA: TGTGCCAGCGGCCGGACAGGCTACAATGAGCAGTTCTTC. Translating it yields CASGRTGYNEQFF. The gene calls are TRBV6-5 and TRBJ2-1, with 7 bases matching TRBD1. V lost 8 bases, J lost 3 bases, and 4 bases stayed unmatched. Per the germline V gene, CDR1 is MNHEY and CDR2 is SVGAGI. The CDR3 covers 13 residues.

This clone occurred once. The gene calls are TRBV28 and TRBJ1-5; D ambiguous. Trimming cost V 1 base and J 0 bases, with 13 bases left between them. Germline V CDR1 and CDR2: MDHEN, SYDVKM. CDR3 length equals 17 residues. In DNA, the CDR3 is TGTGCCAGCAGTTTATTATCCTTGAGGGATAGCAATCAGCCCCAGCATTTT. Translation: CASSLLSLRDSNQPQHF.

This chain connects TRBV27 to TRBJ2-3; TRBD2 is a possible D gene (6 bases). There are 16 residues in the CDR3. Germline-derived CDR1 and CDR2 are MNHEY and SMNVEV (reference sequence). The V end lost 3 bases, the J end lost 6 bases, and 19 bases lay between the germline ends. The chain's CDR3 is CASSLAAGPPEDTQYF. In DNA form, the CDR3 reads TGTGCCAGCAGTTTGGCCGCGGGGCCCCCGGAGGATACGCAGTATTTT.

The chain uses TRBV27 and TRBJ1-3; maybe TRBD1 (5 bases). The CDR3 extends over 15 amino acids. V was pared by 4 bases and J by 3 bases, with 13 bases between. Germline-derived CDR1 and CDR2 are MNHEY and SMNVEV (reference sequence). In DNA, the CDR3 is TGTGCCAGCAGTTCTTCAGGGATTAATGGAAACACCATATATTTT. Its translation is CASSSSGINGNTIYF.

This chain connects TRBV27 to TRBJ2-3; D gene uncertain. Germline CDR1 MNHEY, CDR2 SMNVEV (reference sequence). Between the trimmed V and J ends, which lost 4 bases and 3 bases, there was a span of 14 bases. The CDR3 totals 15 residues. CDR3 sequence: CASSSLVGTTDTQYF. CDR3 in DNA: TGTGCCAGCAGTTCCCTGGTGGGCACTACAGATACGCAGTATTTT.

This clone has more than one count but fewer than ten. The J gene is TRBJ2-7, the V gene TRBV5-6, with D possibly TRBD2 on 5 matching bases. The V gene lost 3 bases and the J gene lost 4 bases, with 8 bases spanning the gap. The CDR3 is 12 residues long. CDR1 is SGHDT and CDR2 is YYEEEE in the germline V gene. DNA for the CDR3: TGTGCCAGCAGCTCACGGGGATACGAGCAGTACTTC. Translation: CASSSRGYEQYF.

CDR3: CASSLAGQGAGTIYF. The CDR3 bases are TGCGCCAGCAGCTTGGCGGGACAGGGGGCAGGCACCATATATTTT. The chain has TRBV5-1 and TRBJ1-3, with 12 bases identical to TRBD1. This CDR3 region has 15 residues. V was clipped by 0 bases and J by 9 bases; unmatched bases: 4. CDR1 and CDR2 (germline): SGHRS, YFSETQ. Based on the CDR3 plus reference TRBV5-1 and TRBJ1-3, the full variable domain is KAGVTQTPRYLIKTRGQQVTLSCSPISGHRSVSWYQQTPGQGLQFLFEYFSETQRNKGNFPGRFSGRQFSNSRSEMNVSTLELGDSALYLCASSLAGQGAGTIYFGEGSWLTVV.

The rearrangement uses TRBV19 and TRBJ2-7; 8 nucleotides agree with TRBD1. V was clipped by 4 bases and J by 7 bases; unmatched bases: 15. Looked up from germline, CDR1 is LNHDA and CDR2 is SQIVND (reference sequence). This CDR3 spans 16 amino acids. CDR3 nucleotide sequence: TGTGCCAGTAGTACCTATCCTCTAGACAGGGGTAGTGAGCAGTACTTC. Translation: CASSTYPLDRGSEQYF.